This T cell receptor (beta chain) was identified during a study of OX40 agonist ivuxolimab in advanced cancers. About the study: Patients with prior anti-PD-1, anti-PD-L1 or anti-CTLA-4 therapy were eligible; 40% to 45% had some. Partial responses were achieved by three patients: one hepatocellular carcinoma, two cutaneous melanoma.

Here immunoSEQ multiplex PCR was the method, and the copy in TCRdb shows in-frame clones only, minus some. The table records 50,000 to 70,000 clones, about 81% of them present only once. V was clipped by 11 bases and J by 0 bases, with 11 bases between them. Germline assignment: CDR1 MNHEY and CDR2 SVGAGI. The length of the CDR3 is 13 residues. The rearrangement uses TRBV6-5 and TRBJ1-5; D is ambiguous. Sample: CD4+ or CD8+ T cells sorted from blood, taken in a trial of the OX40 agonist ivuxolimab. The sequence was obtained from an adult with an advanced solid tumor such as melanoma, head and neck, liver or kidney cancer. The CDR3 loop is CAATRGSNQPQHF. The CDR3 DNA follows: TGTGCCGCCACCCGCGGTAGCAATCAGCCCCAGCATTTT.